This TCR beta chain stems from a study of cytomegalovirus exposure and HLA in healthy donors. Researchers ran the PCR with 60 Vbeta and 13 Jbeta primers. The repertoire was sequenced with immunoSEQ multiplex PCR; TCRdb's copy has only in-frame clones and lacks some. Among approximately 88,000 clones listed, 64% were seen once. A single count supports this clone. Its antigen remains unknown. Overall study findings and caveats: For cytomegalovirus status, the classifier reportedly gave diagnoses with high specificity and sensitivity.

The sample was PBMCs. The clonotype comes from a man in his 60s in good health and CMV-seronegative.

CDR3 sequence (DNA): TGTGCCAGCAGTTTAGGTGGGGAGATTGGCACTGAAGCTTTCTTT. Encoded protein: CASSLGGEIGTEAFF. This chain links TRBV28 with TRBJ1-1; D unresolved. Germline lookup yields CDR1 MDHEN and CDR2 SYDVKM. The length of the CDR3 is 15 residues. Trimming cost V 2 bases and J 4 bases, with 14 bases left between them.